This T cell receptor (beta chain) derives from a study of T cells in localized non-small cell lung cancer. Germline assignment: CDR1 DFQATT and CDR2 SNEGSKA (reference sequence). This CDR3 has 11 residues. V was clipped by 4 bases and J by 5 bases, with 8 bases between them. The study's findings and limits: Heterogeneity stays possible, as sequencing covered only one tumor region. Appearances in adjacent lung were noted for a median about 50 of the top 100 tumor clones. Uninvolved nearby lung showed the greatest T cell clonality, exceeding that found in tumor. Higher T cell density in the blood was associated with longer overall survival, whereas higher adjacent-lung clonality associated with shorter survival.

Here immunoSEQ multiplex PCR was the method, and the copy in TCRdb shows in-frame clones only, minus some. The sample holds 58,000 or so clones, roughly 88% seen once. Points on this clone: Its antigen is unidentified.

The sample in question was peripheral blood, obtained before any cancer treatment. This clonotype was sampled from a woman between 35 and 75 years old with stage I lung adenocarcinoma. The chain combines TRBV20-1 with TRBJ1-1; D gene uncertain. CDR3 region: CSATSRTEAFF. The CDR3 DNA reads TGCAGTGCTACCTCGAGGACTGAAGCTTTCTTT.